These T cell receptor beta chains were read from a single sample in a study of T cells in Graves' hyperthyroidism and ophthalmopathy. MiXCR was run by TCRdb on the multiplex PCR reads, yielding one entry per CDR3 protein. The sample consists of over 650,000 distinct CDR3 sequences, roughly 15% of them appearing once. What was sequenced was blood. The receptors come from a man younger than 35 with Graves' hyperthyroidism. Both conserved end residues are trimmed from each CDR3. D genes are given only for firm matches.

TRBV20-1	TRBD2	SARSSGGNNEQF
TRBV20-1	.	SASTREGYT
TRBV7-8	.	ASSLARPTYEQY
TRBV10-2	TRBD2	ASRTSGGGTGELF
TRBV3-1	.	ASSQVQGANYGYT
TRBV20-1	.	SAGETNQPQH
TRBV12-5	.	ASGLDRMYNEQF
TRBV6-1	.	ASSQGYGETQY
TRBV24-1	.	ATASGTFTDTQY
TRBV5-5	TRBD1	ASRTGTENTGELF
TRBV15	TRBD1	ATSTIPGQGSEQY
TRBV6-2/TRBV6-3	.	ASSYMSGVNEQF
TRBV25-1	.	ASRVTQGNEQF
TRBV10-2	.	ASSSVFGSPKGDGYT
TRBV28	.	ASSLFARTHNQPQH
TRBV5-1	TRBD2	ASRSRREVGEQY
TRBV7-9	TRBD2	ASSRPGLAGTDTQY
TRBV9	TRBD1	ASSVGQGTGELF
TRBV7-9	.	ASSLVIGQRVKNIQY
TRBV30	.	ASRGDINEQF
TRBV11-3	TRBD2	ASSFGTSGAYNEQF
TRBV9	TRBD2	ASSVLAGFDEQY
TRBV6-2/TRBV6-3	TRBD1	ASSTGVQEQF
TRBV9	.	ASSADLNPGLRDTEAF
TRBV11-1	.	ASGSSDTQY
TRBV4-1	.	ASSPRPLLRPDDGYT
TRBV6-2/TRBV6-3	.	ASSYLGRYTDTQY
TRBV6-1	.	ALGASTDTQY
TRBV9	.	ASSAQEGGTYGYT
TRBV10-3	TRBD2	AIRGGGQETQY
TRBV10-3	TRBD1	AISERGQGSNQPQH
TRBV7-6	TRBD2	ASSFRLADTDTQY
TRBV6-1	TRBD1	ASRDDRGGMDIQY
TRBV13	.	ASRLAGTEDYEQY
TRBV7-9	.	ASSQTSYEQY
TRBV11-2	.	ASSTRMGHEQF
TRBV27	.	ASRTSGTPANYGYT
TRBV20-1	TRBD1	SENPGTATDTQY
TRBV19	TRBD1	ASSIWTGGSYTEAF
TRBV5-1	TRBD1	ASSHRGRNTGELF
TRBV27	TRBD1	ASSSRTGVMNTEAF
TRBV5-5	TRBD2	ASSPRLAATVRQETQY
TRBV6-1	.	ASSYQDSRTQY
TRBV12-5	.	ASGPRVEGVGNTIY
TRBV30	TRBD1	AWGTGRFSYEQY
TRBV7-9	.	ASSPGSHGYT
TRBV6-2/TRBV6-3	TRBD2	ASRRGGTQETQY
TRBV5-5	TRBD1	ASSLGGQGRNQPQH
TRBV12-3/TRBV12-4	TRBD1	ASSNSGQATVATNEKLF